Each of the 17 T cell receptor beta chains below was sequenced from the same sample in a study of T-cell reconstitution after alpha-beta-depleted transplantation in children. Unique molecular identifiers were incorporated during preparation of the TCRbeta library. TCRdb processed the PCR reads anew with MiXCR; each CDR3 protein has one entry. The data hold 200,000 to 250,000 distinct CDR3 sequences, with 11% observed a single time. The sequencing used PBMCs, collected before TCRalphabeta/CD19-depleted stem cell transplant. These receptors were collected from a child under two years old with acute myeloid leukemia, due to receive a stem cell transplant.

This clonotype occurred many times. The rearrangement uses TRBV5-1 and TRBJ2-1; TRBD2 matches 7 bases. From germline, CDR1 is SGHRS and CDR2 YFSETQ. This CDR3 contains 16 residues. Trimming at V came to 0 bases and at J to 2 bases, leaving 5 bases not matched to a gene. The DNA of the CDR3 is TGCGCCAGCAGCTTGGCCGGAGGGAGGGCCTACAATGAGCAGTTCTTC. Translation: CASSLAGGRAYNEQFF.

This clonotype was counted ten times or more. The chain employs TRBV28 and TRBJ2-3, with 9 bases that match TRBD1. Germline lookup yields CDR1 MDHEN and CDR2 SYDVKM. Trimming cost V 3 bases and J 5 bases; bases outside gene matches: 3. CDR3 length equals 14 residues. The CDR3 DNA is TGTGCCAGCAGTTTGACAGGGGGAGGAGATACGCAGTATTTT. It yields the protein CASSLTGGGDTQYF.

This clonotype occurred many times. This chain links TRBV6-2 or TRBV6-3 with TRBJ2-1; 9 positions agree with TRBD2. CDR1 is MNHEY, CDR2 SVGEGT, per germline. The V and J ends lost 4 bases and 2 bases, in that order; junction bases with no gene match: 3. This CDR3 region has 15 residues. As DNA, the CDR3 is TGTGCCAGCAGTTCAGGCGGGAGGGCCTACAATGAGCAGTTCTTC. It specifies CASSSGGRAYNEQFF.

The table lists this clonotype with many counts. The chain employs TRBV27 and TRBJ2-7; 14 bases fit TRBD2. The germline V gene has CDR1 MNHEY and CDR2 SMNVEV (reference sequence). The CDR3 extends over 15 amino acids. V was pared by 6 bases and J by 6 bases, with 7 bases of the junction left unmatched. DNA for the CDR3: TGTGCCAGCAGGACGACCGGACTAGCGGGAGGCGAGCAGTACTTC. Amino acid sequence: CASRTTGLAGGEQYF.

This clonotype was recorded many times. The chain has TRBV7-9 and TRBJ2-3, with D possibly TRBD2 on 5 matching bases. V lost 5 bases and J lost 6, with 12 bases in between. This CDR3 contains 13 residues. The V gene's germline CDR1 is SEHNR and CDR2 FQNEAQ (reference sequence). The CDR3 bases are TGTGCCAGCAGCCCACTAGTGGAGGATACGCAGTATTTT. Amino acids: CASSPLVEDTQYF.

This clonotype was detected many times. The V and J genes are TRBV20-1 and TRBJ2-7; D may be TRBD1 (5 bases). Trimming cost V 7 bases and J 4 bases, with 17 bases left between them. Germline lookup yields CDR1 DFQATT and CDR2 SNEGSKA (reference sequence). There are 13 residues in the CDR3. The CDR3 loop is CSVTGHLLYEQYF. The CDR3 DNA follows: TGCAGTGTTACTGGACATCTTCTTTACGAGCAGTACTTC.

Ten or more counts support this clonotype. The chain combines TRBV10-3 with TRBJ2-7; D is undetermined. Germline lookup yields CDR1 ENHRY and CDR2 SYGVKD. This CDR3 contains 14 residues. The V end lost 0 bases, the J end lost 0 bases, and 6 bases lay between the germline ends. CDR3: CAISESTDSYEQYF. The CDR3 region has the DNA TGTGCCATCAGTGAGTCGACGGACTCCTACGAGCAGTACTTC.

The rearrangement uses TRBV10-3 and TRBJ2-3; D is ambiguous. Trimming took 3 bases from V and 0 from J, leaving 10 bases between them. This CDR3 is 15 amino acids long. Germline V CDR1 and CDR2: ENHRY, SYGVKD. The CDR3 sequence is CAISDRRTSTDTQYF. DNA of the CDR3: TGTGCCATCAGTGACCGCCGCACTAGCACAGATACGCAGTATTTT.

Notes on this clonotype: This may be a read error, as it is one base from a much larger clone. The rearrangement links TRBV12-3 or TRBV12-4 to TRBJ1-2, with D perhaps matching TRBD1 (6 bases). The CDR3 consists of 14 residues. The CDR3 DNA follows: TGTGCCAGCGAAATTAAGGGGGGAGCTGGAGGCTACCCCTTC. It translates to CASEIKGGAGGYPF.

This clonotype was picked up many times. The chain employs TRBV27 and TRBJ2-7; 8 bases are a match to TRBD1. This CDR3 region has 14 residues. J gave up 3 bases and V 5 bases, and 6 bases lay outside the gene matches. CDR1 MNHEY and CDR2 SMNVEV come from the germline V gene (reference sequence). CDR3 sequence: CASSQGQVFYEQYF. CDR3 sequence (DNA): TGTGCCAGCAGTCAGGGACAGGTCTTCTACGAGCAGTACTTC.

This clonotype was found many times. The CDR3 loop reads CASSSVDRSRGYTF. In nucleotides, the CDR3 is TGTGCCAGCAGCTCTGTGGACAGATCTCGTGGCTACACCTTC. The V call is TRBV7-9, the J call TRBJ1-2, with TRBD1 as a possible D gene (6 bases). Germline CDR1 SEHNR, CDR2 FQNEAQ (reference sequence). V lost 4 bases and J 7 bases, leaving 16 bases between the germline ends. The CDR3 extends over 14 amino acids.

This clonotype was counted ten times or more. V usage is TRBV7-9 and J usage is TRBJ1-4, with a possible D match to TRBD1 (6 bases). Trimming removed 2 bases at V and 3 bases at J, with 10 bases between. The CDR3 contains 15 residues. Germline V gene lookup returns CDR1 SEHNR and CDR2 FQNEAQ (reference sequence). CDR3 DNA sequence: TGTGCCAGCAGCTTACTAGAGGGGGCTAATGAAAAACTGTTTTTT. This translates into CASSLLEGANEKLFF.

This clonotype has a handful of counts. The V call is TRBV12-3 or TRBV12-4, the J call TRBJ2-2, with D perhaps matching TRBD1 or TRBD2 (6 bases each). Trimming took off 6 bases at V and 4 bases at J, with 18 bases between the two ends. The CDR3 has 16 amino acids. CDR3 residues: CASREPWGALTGELFF. CDR3 DNA sequence: TGTGCCAGCAGGGAACCTTGGGGGGCTCTCACCGGGGAGCTGTTTTTT.

The rearrangement uses TRBV24-1 and TRBJ1-5; D is undetermined. The V end was cut by 2 bases, the J end by 8 bases, with 9 bases between. Germline-derived CDR1 and CDR2 are KGHDR and SFDVKD. This CDR3 contains 13 residues. The CDR3 coding sequence is TGTGCCACCAGTGATTCCGGGGTAGAGCCCCAGCATTTT. Its protein product is CATSDSGVEPQHF.

This clonotype showed up many times. The chain combines TRBV29-1 with TRBJ1-4; D gene uncertain. Between the trimmed V and J ends, which lost 2 bases and 3 bases, there was a span of 4 bases. CDR1 SQVTM and CDR2 ANQGSEA come from the germline V gene. The CDR3 length is 12 residues. The CDR3 sequence: CSVERPNEKLFF. CDR3 DNA sequence: TGCAGCGTTGAACGGCCTAATGAAAAACTGTTTTTT.

The CDR3 sequence: CASSFKRFMGEQYF. For the CDR3, the DNA is TGTGCCAGCAGCTTCAAGCGGTTTATGGGGGAGCAGTACTTC. This sequence joins TRBV7-8 and TRBJ2-7, with D perhaps matching TRBD2 (5 bases). The CDR3 loop spans 14 amino acids. CDR1 and CDR2 (germline): SGHVS, FQNEAQ. Trimming took 3 bases from V and 7 from J, leaving 16 bases between them.

The chain combines TRBV7-2 with TRBJ1-2; 8 positions match TRBD1. V trimming: 1 base; J trimming: 4 bases; junction bases outside the gene matches: 2. Germline V gene sequence: CDR1 SGHTA, CDR2 FQGNSA. The CDR3 runs 14 residues. CDR3 loop: CASSLETGGYGYTF. The CDR3 DNA follows: TGTGCCAGCAGCTTAGAAACAGGGGGCTATGGCTACACCTTC.